In this sample, the clone carrying this T cell receptor beta chain turned up once. Its antigen is not identified. Produced via immunoSEQ multiplex PCR; TCRdb's table is partial and in-frame only. The sample has about 120,000 clones; about 80% are singletons. The V end was cut by 6 bases, the J end by 1 base, with 9 bases between. Per the germline V gene, CDR1 is MNHEY and CDR2 is SVGAGI. The CDR3 extends over 13 amino acids. This record belongs to a study of radiotherapy plus CTLA-4 blockade in lung cancer. General observations from the study: Tumor-origin TCR clones grew in blood after radiotherapy plus ipilimumab.

Sequenced material: peripheral blood, taken from a patient treated with radiotherapy plus ipilimumab. This chain uses TRBV6-5 with TRBJ2-5, with D possibly matching TRBD2 (6 bases). The sequence came from a human donor with non-small cell lung cancer that progressed on radiotherapy plus ipilimumab. Some clones in this sample may be carry-over from other donors' samples. CDR3 residues: CASRRDFQETQYF. The CDR3 DNA reads TGTGCCAGCAGAAGGGACTTCCAAGAGACCCAGTACTTC.